The 5 T cell receptor beta chains below all came from one sample that was sequenced in a study of cytomegalovirus exposure and HLA in healthy donors. The PCR used 60 Vbeta and 13 Jbeta primers. Produced via immunoSEQ multiplex PCR; TCRdb's table is partial and in-frame only. This table holds about 53,000 clones. The sample taken for sequencing was PBMCs. The origin of the receptors is a man between 18 and 35 years old in good health and CMV-seropositive.

This chain connects TRBV15 to TRBJ1-1; D uncertain. The CDR3 is 16 amino acids. Trimming took off 0 bases at V and 3 bases at J, with 14 bases between the two ends. The germline CDR1 and CDR2 sequences are LNHNV and YYDKDF (reference sequence). CDR3: CATSRDRGGRDTEAFF. In DNA, the CDR3 is TGTGCCACCAGCAGAGATCGAGGAGGGAGGGACACTGAAGCTTTCTTT. Combining the CDR3 with reference TRBV15 and TRBJ1-1 gives the whole variable domain DAMVIQNPRYQVTQFGKPVTLSCSQTLNHNVMYWYQQKSSQAPKLLFHYYDKDFNNEADTPDNFQSRRPNTSFCFLDIRSPGLGDTAMYLCATSRDRGGRDTEAFFGQGTRLTVV.

The chain links TRBV19 to TRBJ2-7; 10 positions agree with TRBD1. This CDR3 spans 14 amino acids. Per germline, CDR1 LNHDA and CDR2 SQIVND (reference sequence). The trim removed 5 bases at V and 6 bases at J, leaving 7 bases unmatched. The CDR3 DNA reads TGTGCCAGTAGTTTCGACAGGGGGCTGTCCGAGCAGTACTTC. As protein: CASSFDRGLSEQYF.

The chain uses TRBV11-2 and TRBJ1-2, with 8 positions matching TRBD1. Germline loops: CDR1 SGHAT, CDR2 FQNNGV. The trim removed 5 bases at V and 6 bases at J, leaving 5 bases unmatched. The CDR3 has 13 amino acids. The CDR3 region has the DNA TGTGCCAGCAGCCCCGGACAGGGCAATGGCTACACCTTC. Translating gives CASSPGQGNGYTF. The full variable domain, its missing parts supplied by reference TRBV11-2 and TRBJ1-2, is EAGVAQSPRYKIIEKRQSVAFWCNPISGHATLYWYQQILGQGPKLLIQFQNNGVVDDSQLPKDRFSAERLKGVDSTLKIQPAKLEDSAVYLCASSPGQGNGYTFGSGTRLTVV.

V and J are TRBV6-5 and TRBJ2-3, with a weak D call TRBD2 (6 bases). Germline V gene data show CDR1 as MNHEY and CDR2 as SVGAGI. CDR3 size: 15 residues. V was cut by 4 bases and J by 1 base, with 12 bases left in between. CDR3 nucleotides: TGTGCCAGCAGTTTAGGGAGGTCGGGCACAGATACGCAGTATTTT. Amino acid sequence: CASSLGRSGTDTQYF.

V gene TRBV7-9 combines with J gene TRBJ2-7; 8 bases match TRBD2. V was clipped by 4 bases and J by 4 bases; unmatched bases: 9. This CDR3 has 15 amino acids. Germline CDR1 reads SEHNR; CDR2 reads FQNEAQ (reference sequence). CDR3 sequence (DNA): TGTGCCAGCAGCTCAGTTAGCGGGACGCAGTACGAGCAGTACTTC. This encodes CASSSVSGTQYEQYF.